Listed here is a single T cell receptor beta chain. Authors' processing steps: It was from reference gene primer amplification that nucleated cell counts were estimated. Measured with immunoSEQ multiplex PCR; TCRdb has only the in-frame clones, and not every one. V and J calls and clone size are given by that table; D and trimming were obtained from the DNA. The sample holds 150,000 to 180,000 clones; more than 80% are singletons and the top ten take 15%. Per germline, CDR1 LNHDA and CDR2 SQIVND (reference sequence). The CDR3 consists of 14 residues. Trimming cost V 3 bases and J 5 bases, with 14 bases left between them. The data are from a study of blood T cell repertoires in COVID-19. Whole-study context: In each case, the material was cDNA or gDNA derived from T cells, B-cell-depleted T cells, or PBMCs.

The genes are TRBV19 and TRBJ2-7, with D perhaps matching TRBD2 (7 bases). The receptor comes from a woman aged 40 to 49 with acute or convalescent COVID-19. Specimen: peripheral blood. The CDR3, as DNA: TGTGCCAGTAGTATCTGGGGGGGCCAGGACGAGCAGTACTTC. Its translation: CASSIWGGQDEQYF. The full variable domain, its missing parts supplied by reference TRBV19 and TRBJ2-7, is DGGITQSPKYLFRKEGQNVTLSCEQNLNHDAMYWYRQDPGQGLRLIYYSQIVNDFQKGDIAEGYSVSREKKESFPLTVTSAQKNPTAFYLCASSIWGGQDEQYFGPGTRLTVT.